The 20 T cell receptor beta chains below all came from one sample that was sequenced in a study of T cell clones after liver transplantation. The assay was immunoSEQ multiplex PCR, and TCRdb's table has in-frame clones only and misses some. The sample yields approximately 68,000 clones, around 80% seen once. The sequencing used CD4+ T cells from blood, collected before liver transplant. The receptor set was obtained from a human donor who received a liver transplant.

This chain uses TRBV19 with TRBJ2-1; D may correspond to TRBD1 or TRBD2 (5 bases each). CDR3 size: 15 residues. V was trimmed by 8 bases and J by 3 bases, leaving 17 bases between them. CDR1 is LNHDA and CDR2 is SQIVND in the germline V gene (reference sequence). The CDR3 is CASRPSRGVYNEQFF. CDR3 nucleotide sequence: TGTGCCAGTCGGCCTTCTCGGGGCGTCTACAATGAGCAGTTCTTC. Combining the CDR3 with reference TRBV19 and TRBJ2-1 gives the whole variable domain DGGITQSPKYLFRKEGQNVTLSCEQNLNHDAMYWYRQDPGQGLRLIYYSQIVNDFQKGDIAEGYSVSREKKESFPLTVTSAQKNPTAFYLCASRPSRGVYNEQFFGPGTRLTVL.

DNA for the CDR3: TGCAGTGCTAGTGGGCAGTATGGCTACACCTTC. It is translated as CSASGQYGYTF. This chain connects TRBV20-1 to TRBJ1-2; D is undetermined. Per germline, CDR1 DFQATT and CDR2 SNEGSKA (reference sequence). This CDR3 spans 11 amino acids. Trimming pared 3 bases from V and 5 bases from J, leaving 7 bases between.

Worth noting for this clone: This sample includes further DNA sequences coding for the same CDR3. The chain uses TRBV5-4 and TRBJ2-6, with D perhaps matching TRBD2 (6 bases). From germline, CDR1 is SGHNT and CDR2 YYREEE (reference sequence). The CDR3 contains 15 residues. Trimming left V 4 bases short and J 2 bases short, with 10 bases between. The DNA of the CDR3 is TGTGCCAGCAGCCTCGGAGGGGCTGGGGCCAACGTCCTGACTTTC. Amino acid sequence: CASSLGGAGANVLTF.

The chain recombines TRBV2 with TRBJ2-7; TRBD1 matches at 7 bases. Looked up from germline, CDR1 is SNHLY and CDR2 is FYNNEI. This CDR3 spans 16 amino acids. Trimming cost V 5 bases and J 2 bases; bases outside gene matches: 12. The CDR3 sequence is CASSPVSGGPTYEQYF. The CDR3 DNA follows: TGTGCCAGCAGTCCGGTATCAGGGGGTCCCACCTACGAGCAGTACTTC.

The chain joins TRBV6-1 to TRBJ2-1, with D possibly TRBD2 on 5 matching bases. CDR3 length equals 11 residues. Between the trimmed V and J ends, which lost 6 bases and 6 bases, there was a span of 6 bases. Germline V gene lookup returns CDR1 MNHNS and CDR2 SASEGT. The CDR3 region has the DNA TGTGCCAGCAGGGGGAGCAATGAGCAGTTCTTC. This gives the protein CASRGSNEQFF.

V and J are TRBV6-5 and TRBJ2-2; maybe TRBD1 (5 bases). Germline V CDR1 and CDR2: MNHEY, SVGAGI. CDR3 length: 14 residues. Deletions cut 6 bases from V and 3 bases from J, with 11 bases between. This CDR3 is CASSRDSYTGELFF. DNA of the CDR3: TGTGCCAGCAGCCGAGACAGTTACACCGGGGAGCTGTTTTTT.

The rearrangement joins TRBV4-3 to TRBJ2-7; either TRBD1 or TRBD2 may supply D (5 bases each). The CDR3 covers 16 residues. Germline CDR1 reads LGHNA; CDR2 reads YSLEER. The V end lost 4 bases, the J end lost 0 bases, and 16 bases lay between the germline ends. Written as DNA, the CDR3 is TGCGCCAGCAGCCGAGGCTCGGCTGGGGGCTCCTACGAGCAGTACTTC. It encodes CASSRGSAGGSYEQYF.

The chain has TRBV5-6 and TRBJ2-3; the D gene could be TRBD1 or TRBD2 (5 bases each). The germline gives CDR1 SGHDT, CDR2 YYEEEE. The CDR3 is 16 residues long. Trimming cost V 4 bases and J 5 bases, with 20 bases left between them. The CDR3 reads CASSLRSGIRGDTQYF. CDR3 nucleotide sequence: TGTGCCAGCAGCCTCAGATCCGGGATAAGGGGAGATACGCAGTATTTT.

This clone came up once. This chain links TRBV10-3 with TRBJ2-7; 8 bases map to TRBD1. The length of the CDR3 is 15 residues. In germline, CDR1 is ENHRY, CDR2 SYGVKD. V lost 3 bases and J lost 2; bases outside the gene matches: 6. CDR3 nucleotides: TGTGCCATCAGTGAACGGGAGACAGGGGCCTACGAGCAGTACTTC. This gives the protein CAISERETGAYEQYF.

This clone has a single count. This rearrangement joins TRBV4-1 to TRBJ1-3; 7 nucleotides agree with TRBD1. Germline loops: CDR1 MGHRA, CDR2 YSYEKL. V shed 4 bases, J shed 1 base, and the junction held 4 bases outside the gene matches. This CDR3 is built from 15 residues. The CDR3 nucleotides are TGCGCCAGCAGCCTAGCGGGACAGTCTGGAAACACCATATATTTT. Amino acids: CASSLAGQSGNTIYF.

This rearrangement joins TRBV5-1 to TRBJ2-7; 8 bases map to TRBD1. The CDR3 extends over 14 amino acids. The germline gives CDR1 SGHRS, CDR2 YFSETQ. With 4 bases clipped from V and 7 bases from J, the junction kept 10 bases outside the gene matches. CDR3 residues: CASSLGTGLREQYF. CDR3 nucleotide sequence: TGCGCCAGCAGCCTGGGGACAGGACTACGAGAGCAGTACTTC.

This rearrangement joins TRBV5-1 to TRBJ2-1; tentative D call: TRBD2 (6 bases). Trimming pared 2 bases from V and 3 bases from J, leaving 15 bases between. Germline loops: CDR1 SGHRS, CDR2 YFSETQ. CDR3 length: 16 amino acids. In DNA, the CDR3 is TGCGCCAGCAGCTTTGGGTCGGGACTTAACTACAATGAGCAGTTCTTC. It codes for CASSFGSGLNYNEQFF. Drawing the rest from reference TRBV5-1 and TRBJ2-1, the complete variable domain is KAGVTQTPRYLIKTRGQQVTLSCSPISGHRSVSWYQQTPGQGLQFLFEYFSETQRNKGNFPGRFSGRQFSNSRSEMNVSTLELGDSALYLCASSFGSGLNYNEQFFGPGTRLTVL.

The rearrangement joins TRBV18 to TRBJ1-5; possible D gene TRBD1, 5 bases. The CDR3 runs to 13 residues. Germline CDR1 is KGHSH and CDR2 is LQKENI. Trimming stripped 2 bases from V and 8 bases from J, with 10 bases between. The chain's CDR3 is CASSPDSGKPQHF. CDR3 DNA: TGTGCCAGCTCACCAGACAGCGGGAAGCCCCAGCATTTT.

Of note for this clone: Other DNA sequences within the sample encode an identical CDR3. CDR3 sequence reads: CASRRVSNQPQHF. The CDR3 region has the DNA TGTGCCAGCAGGAGAGTGAGCAATCAGCCCCAGCATTTT. The rearrangement joins TRBV28 to TRBJ1-5; the D is unclear. Trimming pared 6 bases from V and 1 base from J, leaving 7 bases between. CDR1 is MDHEN, CDR2 SYDVKM, per germline. The CDR3 covers 13 residues.

The chain links TRBV5-1 to TRBJ2-1, with 8 bases identical to TRBD1. The V segment lost 3 bases and the J segment 4 bases; nucleotides outside the gene matches: 9. The length of the CDR3 is 16 residues. CDR1 SGHRS and CDR2 YFSETQ come from the germline V gene. CDR3 sequence: CASSSTGVGLYNEQFF. The CDR3 DNA sequence: TGCGCCAGCAGCTCGACAGGGGTCGGGCTTTACAATGAGCAGTTCTTC. Variable domain in full (rest from reference TRBV5-1 and TRBJ2-1): KAGVTQTPRYLIKTRGQQVTLSCSPISGHRSVSWYQQTPGQGLQFLFEYFSETQRNKGNFPGRFSGRQFSNSRSEMNVSTLELGDSALYLCASSSTGVGLYNEQFFGPGTRLTVL.

V gene TRBV30 combines with J gene TRBJ2-7; D is possibly TRBD2 (6 bases). Trimming left V 3 bases short and J 6 bases short, with 21 bases between. CDR1 and CDR2 from the germline V gene are GTSNPN and SVGIG (reference sequence). This CDR3 has 15 residues. Here the CDR3 DNA reads TGTGCCTGGAGCTACTTGGAGGGGATAAGGGGCGAGCAGTACTTC. This encodes CAWSYLEGIRGEQYF.

The chain has TRBV19 and TRBJ1-1; D call uncertain. CDR1 is LNHDA, CDR2 SQIVND, per germline (reference sequence). The CDR3 sequence is 14 residues long. V was cut by 2 bases and J by 1 base, with 8 bases left in between. CDR3 amino acids: CASSIFLGNTEAFF. The CDR3 DNA follows: TGTGCCAGTAGTATATTCCTGGGGAACACTGAAGCTTTCTTT.

This chain uses TRBV10-2 with TRBJ1-2, with TRBD1 as a possible D gene (5 bases). V was shortened by 4 bases and J by 8 bases, with 14 bases between the two germline ends. This CDR3 is 13 amino acids long. Per the germline V gene, CDR1 is WSHSY and CDR2 is SAAADI. DNA for the CDR3: TGCGCCAGCAGTGCGGCTCCCGGGGGGGGCTACACCTTC. Protein product: CASSAAPGGGYTF.

This chain links TRBV6-1 with TRBJ2-7; D gene uncertain. CDR1 is MNHNS, CDR2 SASEGT, per germline. The CDR3 extends over 11 amino acids. V gave up 10 bases and J gave up 3 bases, with 10 bases separating them. Here the CDR3 DNA reads TGTGCCACCCGCCAAAACTACGAGCAGTACTTC. Protein sequence: CATRQNYEQYF.

Only a few counts were recorded for this clone. The J gene is TRBJ1-1, the V gene TRBV20-1; D is perhaps TRBD1 (5 bases). There are 11 residues in the CDR3. Germline-derived CDR1 and CDR2 are DFQATT and SNEGSKA (reference sequence). V lost 3 bases and J 3 bases, leaving 5 bases between the germline ends. DNA of the CDR3: TGCAGTGCTAGGGGGGACACTGAAGCTTTCTTT. Translating it yields CSARGDTEAFF.